This section outlines one TCR beta chain sequence together with its context. Per the authors' pipeline: Estimated nucleated cell counts came from reference gene primer amplification. Only in-frame clones appear in the TCRdb table, and some are missing; sequencing was by immunoSEQ multiplex PCR. V and J calls and clone size are as listed in that table; D and trimming were resolved from the DNA. The table lists tens of thousands of clones, about 70% of them singletons, with 28% in the top ten. The data originate from a study of blood T cell repertoires in COVID-19. Across the study: Collection of acute and convalescent COVID-19 samples took place in the United States, Italy and Spain.

This CDR3 comprises 14 residues. Germline V gene data show CDR1 as MNHEY and CDR2 as SVGAGI. J gave up 6 bases and V 7 bases, and 7 bases lay outside the gene matches. The sequencing sample was made of peripheral blood. The chain employs TRBV6-5 and TRBJ2-2; 8 nucleotides match TRBD2. This TCR came from a woman aged 80 or older with active or convalescent COVID-19. The CDR3 is CASTVTSVPGELFF. CDR3 DNA: TGTGCCAGCACCGTGACTAGCGTGCCCGGGGAGCTGTTTTTT.